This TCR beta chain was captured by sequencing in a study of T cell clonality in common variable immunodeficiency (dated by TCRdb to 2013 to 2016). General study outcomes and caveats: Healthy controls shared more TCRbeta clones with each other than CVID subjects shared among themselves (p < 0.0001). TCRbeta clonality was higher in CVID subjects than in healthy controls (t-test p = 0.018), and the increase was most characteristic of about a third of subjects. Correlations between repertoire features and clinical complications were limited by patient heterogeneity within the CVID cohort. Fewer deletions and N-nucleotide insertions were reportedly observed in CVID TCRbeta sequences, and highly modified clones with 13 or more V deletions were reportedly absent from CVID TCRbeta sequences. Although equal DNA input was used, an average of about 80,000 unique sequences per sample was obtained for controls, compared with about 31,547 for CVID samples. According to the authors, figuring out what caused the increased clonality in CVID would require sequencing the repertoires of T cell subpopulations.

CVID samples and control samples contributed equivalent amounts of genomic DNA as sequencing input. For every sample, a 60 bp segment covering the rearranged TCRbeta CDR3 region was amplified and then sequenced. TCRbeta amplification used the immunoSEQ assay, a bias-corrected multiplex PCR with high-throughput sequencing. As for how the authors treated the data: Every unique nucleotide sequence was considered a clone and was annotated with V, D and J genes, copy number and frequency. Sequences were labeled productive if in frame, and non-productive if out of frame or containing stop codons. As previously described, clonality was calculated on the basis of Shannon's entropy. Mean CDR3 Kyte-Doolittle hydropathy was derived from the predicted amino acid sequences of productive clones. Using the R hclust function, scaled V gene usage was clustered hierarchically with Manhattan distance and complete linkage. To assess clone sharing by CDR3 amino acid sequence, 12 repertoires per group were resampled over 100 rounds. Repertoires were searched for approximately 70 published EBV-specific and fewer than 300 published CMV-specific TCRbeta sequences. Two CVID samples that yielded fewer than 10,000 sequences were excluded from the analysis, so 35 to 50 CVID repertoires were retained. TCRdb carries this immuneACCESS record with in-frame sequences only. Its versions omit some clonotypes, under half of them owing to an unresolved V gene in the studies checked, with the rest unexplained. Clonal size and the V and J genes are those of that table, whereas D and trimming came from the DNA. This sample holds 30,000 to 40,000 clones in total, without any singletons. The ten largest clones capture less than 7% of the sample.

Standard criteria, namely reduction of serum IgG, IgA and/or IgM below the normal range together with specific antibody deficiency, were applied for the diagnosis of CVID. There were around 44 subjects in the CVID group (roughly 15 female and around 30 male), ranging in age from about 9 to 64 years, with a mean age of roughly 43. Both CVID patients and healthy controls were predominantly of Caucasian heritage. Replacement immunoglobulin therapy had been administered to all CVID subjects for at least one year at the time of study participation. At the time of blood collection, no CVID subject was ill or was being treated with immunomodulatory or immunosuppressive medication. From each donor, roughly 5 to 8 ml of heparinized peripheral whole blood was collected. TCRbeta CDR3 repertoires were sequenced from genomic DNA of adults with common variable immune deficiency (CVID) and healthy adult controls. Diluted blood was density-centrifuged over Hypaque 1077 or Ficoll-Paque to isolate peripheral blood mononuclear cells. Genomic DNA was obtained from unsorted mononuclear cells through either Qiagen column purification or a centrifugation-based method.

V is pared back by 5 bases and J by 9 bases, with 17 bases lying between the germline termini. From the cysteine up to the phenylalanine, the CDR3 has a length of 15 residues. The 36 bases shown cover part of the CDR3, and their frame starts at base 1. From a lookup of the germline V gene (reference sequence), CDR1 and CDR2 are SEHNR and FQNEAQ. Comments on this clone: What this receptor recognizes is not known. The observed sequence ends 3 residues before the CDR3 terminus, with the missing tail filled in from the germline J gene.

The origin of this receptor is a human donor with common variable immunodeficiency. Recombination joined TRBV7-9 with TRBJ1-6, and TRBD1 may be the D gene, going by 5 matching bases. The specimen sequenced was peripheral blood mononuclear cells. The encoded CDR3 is CASSQIDGGISPLHF. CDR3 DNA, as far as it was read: TGTGCCAGCAGCCAAATAGACGGGGGGATTTCACCC. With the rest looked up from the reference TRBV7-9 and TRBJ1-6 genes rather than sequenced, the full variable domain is DTGVSQNPRHKITKRGQNVTFRCDPISEHNRLYWYRQTLGQGPEFLTYFQNEAQLEKSRLLSDRFSAERPKGSFSTLEIQRTEQGDSAMYLCASSQIDGGISPLHFGNGTRLTVT.